One and the same sample provided the 7 T cell receptor beta chains below, sequenced in a study of T cell responses to AZD1222 COVID-19 vaccine. Clones were sequenced by immunoSEQ multiplex PCR, and TCRdb holds only the in-frame ones, with some missing. Of over 150,000 clones in the sample, roughly 90% are singletons; the top ten hold 5% to 6%. The sample here was peripheral blood, taken on day 0 of MenACWY control vaccination. The receptors were sampled from an adult in good health.

The table lists this clone with a few counts. This chain connects TRBV11-2 to TRBJ1-1, with D unresolved. Looked up from germline, CDR1 is SGHAT and CDR2 is FQNNGV. This CDR3 has 15 amino acids. V was shortened by 4 bases and J by 1 base, with 13 bases between the two germline ends. Here the CDR3 reads CASSSLRGRNTEAFF. The DNA for the CDR3 is TGTGCCAGCAGCTCACTGCGAGGGAGGAACACTGAAGCTTTCTTT.

This chain uses TRBV29-1 with TRBJ2-3; no clear D. The CDR3 loop spans 12 amino acids. The V end lost 8 bases, the J end lost 1 base, and 10 bases lay between the germline ends. Germline values: CDR1 SQVTM, CDR2 ANQGSEA. CDR3 residues: CSFLTGTDTQYF. The CDR3 coding sequence is TGCAGCTTTCTCACAGGCACAGATACGCAGTATTTT.

The V call is TRBV9, the J call TRBJ2-5; unclear D gene. Germline V CDR1 and CDR2: SGDLS, YYNGEE. The V and J ends lost 4 bases and 3 bases respectively, with 16 bases between them. This CDR3 is built from 15 residues. CDR3 nucleotide sequence: TGTGCCAGCAGCATAACCCCTATGGAGAAAGAGACCCAGTACTTC. Translating gives CASSITPMEKETQYF.

The chain carries TRBV28 and TRBJ2-3; 9 positions agree with TRBD2. The germline CDR1 and CDR2 sequences are MDHEN and SYDVKM. The CDR3 totals 13 residues. V lost 5 bases to trimming and J lost 7 bases; unmatched junction nucleotides: 4. Here the CDR3 reads CASSSGGQYTQYF. CDR3 sequence (DNA): TGTGCCAGCAGTAGCGGGGGGCAGTATACGCAGTATTTT.

The chain links TRBV19 to TRBJ2-7, with D possibly being TRBD1 (7 bases). Between the trimmed V and J ends, which lost 6 bases and 4 bases, there was a span of 16 bases. CDR3 length: 14 amino acids. The germline CDR1 and CDR2 sequences are LNHDA and SQIVND (reference sequence). Written as DNA, the CDR3 is TGTGCCAGTAGAACGGGGGACAGAGATTACGAGCAGTACGTC. As protein: CASRTGDRDYEQYV.

This rearrangement joins TRBV10-1 to TRBJ2-2; D gene uncertain. Germline assignment: CDR1 WNHNN and CDR2 SYGVQD (reference sequence). V was trimmed by 3 bases and J by 10 bases, leaving 9 bases between them. The CDR3 extends over 12 amino acids. The CDR3 loop is CASSEGLMELFF. The CDR3 DNA is TGCGCCAGCAGTGAAGGCCTTATGGAGCTGTTTTTT.

The genes are TRBV5-1 and TRBJ2-6; D might be TRBD2 (5 bases). Trimming removed 4 bases from V and 2 bases from J, with 10 bases in between. The CDR3 extends over 15 amino acids. In germline, CDR1 is SGHRS, CDR2 YFSETQ. The CDR3 nucleotides are TGCGCCAGCAGCGTGGGGAGTACTGGGGCCAACGTCCTGACTTTC. Protein: CASSVGSTGANVLTF.